This T cell receptor (beta chain) was documented in a study of Ad26.COV2.S vaccination and SARS-CoV-2 variants. Here immunoSEQ multiplex PCR was the method, and the copy in TCRdb shows in-frame clones only, minus some. The table shows hundreds of thousands of clones, with 70% to 90% occurring only once. The V gene's germline CDR1 is GTSNPN and CDR2 SVGIG (reference sequence). There are 14 residues in the CDR3. With V trimmed by 1 base and J by 5 bases, 5 bases remained unmatched. Treatment of the sample: around 19 received Ad26.COV2.S at low or high dose, single or two shots; about 5 received placebo; per-sample allocation not given. It was on day 63 after the first vaccine or placebo injection that samples were taken.

The material was peripheral blood, obtained in a trial of Ad26.COV2.S vaccine versus placebo. The rearrangement joins TRBV30 to TRBJ2-1, with 7 nucleotides matching TRBD1. The receptor's source is a person aged 18-65 years who received the Ad26.COV2.S COVID-19 vaccine or a placebo. Here the CDR3 reads CAWSEGQTHNEQFF. The CDR3, as DNA: TGTGCCTGGAGTGAGGGACAGACCCACAATGAGCAGTTCTTC.